These T cell receptor beta chains were read from a single sample in a study of blood T cell repertoires in COVID-19. The table came from immunoSEQ multiplex PCR; TCRdb's copy has only in-frame clones and leaves some out. The sample has 250,000 to 350,000 clones; about 90% are singletons. The source material was peripheral blood. These receptors all come from a woman between 50 and 59 years old with COVID-19, enrolled during active disease. Each CDR3 is given with its conserved first and last residue. Each record gives: D gene, J gene, V gene, clone size, CDR3 DNA, CDR3 protein. A D gene is named only where the DNA matches it firmly. The size of a clone is reported for some rows only, either as once, few or many, or as a class for expanded clones.

TRBD2 TRBJ2-1 TRBV7-8 NA TGTGCCAGCAGCCCTAGCGGGATTAGGGGCAATGAGCAGTTCTTC CASSPSGIRGNEQFF
TRBD2 TRBJ2-3 TRBV2 NA TGTGCCAGTAGTGTAGCGGGAGTGGGTACAGATACGCAGTATTTT CASSVAGVGTDTQYF
TRBD2 TRBJ2-1 TRBV6-5 once TGTGCCAGCAGATTAGCGGGGGCGGGAGCTAATGAGCAGTTCTTC CASRLAGAGANEQFF
NA TRBJ2-1 TRBV24-1 NA TGTGCCACCAGTGATTTGAAGGGGTGGCCGAACAATGAGCAGTTCTTC CATSDLKGWPNNEQFF
TRBD2 TRBJ2-7 TRBV5-8 once TGTGCCAGCAGCTTATCGGGAGGGCCGGGAGAGCAGTACTTC CASSLSGGPGEQYF
TRBD1 TRBJ2-2 TRBV19 NA TGTGTTACATACAGGGGGCCTTATTCGAACACCGGGGAGCTGTTTTTT CVTYRGPYSNTGELFF
NA TRBJ1-2 TRBV2 NA TGTGCCAGCGGAGATTATGGCTACACCTTC CASGDYGYTF
NA TRBJ1-4 TRBV9 NA TGTGCCAGCAGCGTAGCTGGGCAGGGATGGGAAAAACTGTTTTTT CASSVAGQGWEKLFF
NA TRBJ2-3 TRBV6-5 NA TGTGCCAGCCGTCGGGGGGCCGGGATAGATACGCAGTATTTT CASRRGAGIDTQYF
NA TRBJ2-1 TRBV6-2/TRBV6-3 NA TGTGCCAGCAGTTCCGGGGTAGAGCAGTTCTTC CASSSGVEQFF
TRBD1 TRBJ2-1 TRBV6-2/TRBV6-3 NA TGTGCCAGCAGTCCCGGGACAGGGAGGGTTGAGCAGTTCTTC CASSPGTGRVEQFF
NA TRBJ2-1 TRBV7-2 NA TGTGCCAGCAGCGAAAGTAAGGGCCCCACAGGTGAGCAGTTCTTC CASSESKGPTGEQFF
NA TRBJ2-3 TRBV24-1 NA TGTGCCACAGCGGGACACCCAAAAGGCACAGATACGCAGTATTTT CATAGHPKGTDTQYF
NA TRBJ2-3 TRBV7-2 NA TGTGCCAGCAGCTTAGGGGCGATTACGCAGTATTTT CASSLGAITQYF
NA TRBJ2-7 TRBV19 NA TGTGCCAGTACCCCCAGGGTAGGTACCTACGAGCAGTACTTC CASTPRVGTYEQYF
TRBD1 TRBJ1-1 TRBV11-3 NA TGTGCCAGCAGCTCCAGGGGGCAGGTTGAAGCTTTCTTT CASSSRGQVEAFF
TRBD1 TRBJ2-7 TRBV6-2/TRBV6-3 NA TGTGCCAGCAGTTATGGTGGGACAGGGGGCCACGAGCAGTACTTC CASSYGGTGGHEQYF
NA TRBJ1-1 TRBV6-5 NA TGTGCCAGCAGTACGACAGCGAACACTGAAGCTTTCTTT CASSTTANTEAFF
TRBD1 TRBJ1-4 TRBV2 NA TGTGCCAGCAGTGGACGACAGGGGGAAAAACTGTTTTTT CASSGRQGEKLFF
NA TRBJ2-1 TRBV6-5 NA TGTGCCAGCAGTAAGACGGCGGGTGGGCAGTTCTTC CASSKTAGGQFF
NA TRBJ2-7 TRBV29-1 NA TGCAGCGTTACGGGACTCTCCTACGAGCAGTACTTC CSVTGLSYEQYF
NA TRBJ1-2 TRBV6-5 NA TGTGCCAGCAGTTTTCTTTTTGGCTACACCTTC CASSFLFGYTF